Listed below are T cell receptor beta chains from one sample, sequenced in a study of cytomegalovirus exposure and HLA in healthy donors. The repertoire was sequenced with immunoSEQ multiplex PCR; TCRdb's copy has only in-frame clones and lacks some. The table shows just over 150,000 clones, with more than 70% occurring only once. Sequencing was performed on PBMCs. The receptors derive from a male donor in good health and CMV-seropositive. The CDR3 runs from the conserved cysteine through the conserved F or W. A D gene is named only where the DNA matches it firmly. Part of the rows lack a size; the others show once, few, many or a class for expanded clones.

d_call	clone_size	v_call	j_call	cdr3_nt	cdr3_aa
-	-	TRBV20-1	TRBJ2-3	TGCAGTGCGAACAGGGTAGATACGCAGTATTTT	CSANRVDTQYF
-	-	TRBV11-3	TRBJ2-2	TGTGCCAGCAGCCATGGAGGGGCCCAAGGGGAGCTGTTTTTT	CASSHGGAQGELFF
TRBD2	-	TRBV14	TRBJ2-7	TGTGCCAGCAGCCAAGGGACTAGCGGCTACGAGCAGTACTTC	CASSQGTSGYEQYF
-	-	TRBV11-2	TRBJ2-5	TGTGCCAGCAGCTTAGTGGACTACCAAGAGACCCAGTACTTC	CASSLVDYQETQYF
TRBD2	once	TRBV4-1	TRBJ2-5	TGCGCCAGCAGCATCCGGACTAGCGGATCATTGGGAGAGACCCAGTACTTC	CASSIRTSGSLGETQYF
TRBD1	few	TRBV18	TRBJ1-1	TGTGCCAGCTCATTGGCGAGGGACAGGAACACTGAAGCTTTCTTT	CASSLARDRNTEAFF
-	once	TRBV27	TRBJ2-7	TGTGCCAGCAGTTTATCAGGGGATACCTACGAGCAGTACTTC	CASSLSGDTYEQYF
-	-	TRBV7-2	TRBJ1-1	TGTGCCAGCAGCTTAGATGTATTTATGAACACTGAAGCTTTCTTT	CASSLDVFMNTEAFF
-	-	TRBV5-1	TRBJ1-3	TGCGCCAGCAGCATTACAGGGTTGTCTGGAAACACCATATATTTT	CASSITGLSGNTIYF
TRBD1	-	TRBV19	TRBJ1-1	TGTGCCAGTAGCCAGGGACAGGGGGCATCAGCTTTCTTT	CASSQGQGASAFF
-	-	TRBV19	TRBJ1-6	TGTGCCAGTAGTGCCGACAGGAGCTCCTATAATTCACCCCTCCACTTT	CASSADRSSYNSPLHF
-	few	TRBV18	TRBJ1-1	TGTGCCAGCTCACCAGTGGGTGGAGGAGGATCCTCTGAAGCTTTCTTT	CASSPVGGGGSSEAFF
-	-	TRBV7-2	TRBJ1-2	TGTGCCAGCAGCCCCGGGGGATATGGCTACACCTTC	CASSPGGYGYTF
TRBD2	-	TRBV11-1	TRBJ2-3	TGTGCCAGCAGCTTAGTAGCGGGGCTGAGCACAGATACGCAGTATTTT	CASSLVAGLSTDTQYF
-	-	TRBV5-4	TRBJ2-7	TGTGCCAGCAGCGAAACTAGTGCCTACGAGCAGTACTTC	CASSETSAYEQYF
TRBD1	-	TRBV7-2	TRBJ2-7	TGTGCCAGCAGCCTCCTACAGGGGTCCTACGAGCAGTACTTC	CASSLLQGSYEQYF
TRBD1	once	TRBV11-2	TRBJ1-1	TGTGCCAGCAGCCCTACGACCCGCATACAGGGGGTAGCTTTCTTT	CASSPTTRIQGVAFF
TRBD2	-	TRBV7-7	TRBJ2-1	TGTGCTAGCGGGAAGGGCGGGAGCGGTGAGCAGTTCTTC	CASGKGGSGEQFF
TRBD1	-	TRBV18	TRBJ1-1	TGTGCCAGCTCCCCGGACAGGGTGAGGACTGAAGCTTTCTTT	CASSPDRVRTEAFF
TRBD2	once	TRBV5-1	TRBJ2-7	TGCGCCAGCAGCTTAAGCGGGAGTTCCTACGAGCAGTACTTC	CASSLSGSSYEQYF